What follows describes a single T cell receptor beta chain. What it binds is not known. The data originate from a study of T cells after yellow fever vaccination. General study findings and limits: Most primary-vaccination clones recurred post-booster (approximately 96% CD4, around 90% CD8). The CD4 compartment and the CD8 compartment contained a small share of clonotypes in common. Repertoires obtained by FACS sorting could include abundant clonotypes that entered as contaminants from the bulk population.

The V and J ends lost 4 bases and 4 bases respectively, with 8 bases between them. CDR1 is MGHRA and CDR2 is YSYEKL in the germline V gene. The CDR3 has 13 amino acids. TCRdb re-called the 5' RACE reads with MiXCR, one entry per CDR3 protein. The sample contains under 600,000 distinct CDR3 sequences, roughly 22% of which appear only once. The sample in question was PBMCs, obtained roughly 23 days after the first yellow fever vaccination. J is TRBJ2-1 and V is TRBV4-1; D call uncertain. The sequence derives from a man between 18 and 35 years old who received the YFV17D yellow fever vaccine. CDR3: CASSPYLYNEQFF. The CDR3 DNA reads TGCGCCAGCAGCCCCTACCTGTACAATGAGCAGTTCTTC.